The text below deals with one T cell receptor (beta chain). The germline gives CDR1 SGDLS, CDR2 YYNGEE. CDR3 length: 14 residues. The J segment lost 5 bases and the V segment lost 0 bases, leaving 3 bases of the junction unmatched. Original processing methods: The authors estimated nucleated cell counts from reference gene primer amplification. This table comes from immunoSEQ multiplex PCR, and its TCRdb copy is limited to in-frame clones, with some not included. V and J calls and clone size are as listed in that table; D and trimming were resolved from the DNA. The sample has under 300,000 clones, more than 75% seen once. The data were taken from a study of blood T cell repertoires in COVID-19. Across the study: The United States, Italy and Spain provided the acute and convalescent COVID-19 samples. The cDNA or gDNA used as material had been derived from T cells, B-cell-depleted T cells, or PBMCs.

J is TRBJ2-5 and V is TRBV9, with 8 bases that match TRBD1. This TCR was sampled from a woman aged 40-49 years who had recovered from COVID-19. Sequencing was performed on peripheral blood. The CDR3 spells CASSVGTGLETQYF. The DNA for the CDR3 is TGTGCCAGCAGCGTAGGGACAGGGCTGGAGACCCAGTACTTC.